This T cell receptor beta chain was sequenced in a study of blood T cells in healthy people across ages. Then a second PCR, running about 6 to 11 cycles, was carried out with a sample-barcoded 5' primer and a J-beta primer mix. TCRdb recomputed calls from the 5' RACE reads with MiXCR, one row per CDR3 protein. The sample shows about 1.4 million distinct CDR3 sequences, almost 60% of them seen only once. A note on this clonotype: The target antigen is unknown.

Study outcomes and limitations: Older age coincided with a roughly linear decline in TCR beta diversity per million T cells. Comparison with aged donors showed that long-lived donors had more naive CD4+ cells and higher diversity.

Sequenced input: blood. This sequence originates from a man aged 18-30 years in good health.

CDR3 in DNA: TGTGCCAGCAGCAATTTTTGGGGGGCCAATCCCCTATACAATGAGCAGTTCTTC. Translation gives CASSNFWGANPLYNEQFF. The V call is TRBV11-2, the J call TRBJ2-1; D tentatively fits TRBD1 or TRBD2 (6 bases each). Germline CDR1 SGHAT, CDR2 FQNNGV. The germline V and J ends were trimmed by 5 bases and 4 bases, with 24 bases remaining between them. The CDR3 totals 18 residues.